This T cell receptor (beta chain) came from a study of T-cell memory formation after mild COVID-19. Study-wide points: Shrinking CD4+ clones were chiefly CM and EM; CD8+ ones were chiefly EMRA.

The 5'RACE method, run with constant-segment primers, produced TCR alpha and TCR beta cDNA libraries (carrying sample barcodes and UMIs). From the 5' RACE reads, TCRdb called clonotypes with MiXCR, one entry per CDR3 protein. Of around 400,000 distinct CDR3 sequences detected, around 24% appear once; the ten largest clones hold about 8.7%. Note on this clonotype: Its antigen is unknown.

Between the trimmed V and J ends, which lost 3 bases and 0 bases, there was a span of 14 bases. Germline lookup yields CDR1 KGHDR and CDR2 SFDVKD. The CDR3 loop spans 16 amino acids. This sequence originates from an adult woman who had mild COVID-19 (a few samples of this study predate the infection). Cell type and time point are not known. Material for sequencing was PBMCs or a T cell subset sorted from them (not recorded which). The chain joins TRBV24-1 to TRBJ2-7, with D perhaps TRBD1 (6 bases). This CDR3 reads CATSDPNRAGSYEQYF. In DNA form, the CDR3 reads TGTGCCACCAGTGATCCCAACAGGGCTGGCTCCTACGAGCAGTACTTC.